Listed here is a single T cell receptor beta chain. Its antigen is not identified. In germline, CDR1 is LNHDA, CDR2 SQIVND (reference sequence). The CDR3 is 14 residues long. Trimming removed 1 base from V and 16 bases from J; junction bases left unmatched: 11. Profiling relied on immunoSEQ multiplex PCR, and the TCRdb table lists in-frame clones only, not all of them. Among 120,000 to 150,000 clones listed, roughly 88% were seen once. The source of the sample is a study of T cell responses to AZD1222 COVID-19 vaccine. Notes on the study in general: Without day 14 samples, only post-peak T cell repertoires were studied. Regions 160-218 and 743-854 held dominance among vaccine-associated CD4 TCRs, which spanned spike. Just six people given AZD1222 tested seropositive at baseline. Per reports, nearly half of all spike-specific TCRs target regions that are unmutated in variants.

This sequence joins TRBV19 and TRBJ1-5, with 9 bases fitting TRBD1. The clonotype originates from an adult who received the MenACWY meningococcal vaccine as a control. The sequencing used peripheral blood, collected 28 days after the second dose of the MenACWY control vaccine. The CDR3 sequence is CASSIVGGLDRGHF. CDR3 nucleotides: TGTGCCAGTAGTATAGTGGGAGGGCTGGACAGGGGTCATTTT.